Following are 23 T cell receptor beta chains from one sample sequenced in a study of blood T cell repertoires in COVID-19. Method: immunoSEQ multiplex PCR; TCRdb's copy keeps in-frame clones and lacks some. The sample has about 400,000 clones; 70% to 90% are singletons. Sequenced: PBMCs or T cells enriched from blood (not recorded which). The receptors derive from a man aged 35 to 55 in a cohort exposed to, infected with or recovered from COVID-19 (not recorded which).

The V gene is TRBV5-1, the J gene TRBJ2-5, with D possibly matching TRBD1 (6 bases). The CDR3 contains 13 residues. The germline V and J ends were trimmed by 5 bases and 3 bases, with 11 bases remaining between them. The V gene's germline CDR1 is SGHRS and CDR2 YFSETQ. Here the CDR3 DNA reads TGCGCCAGCAGTGGACAGACCAAAGAGACCCAGTACTTC. Translated, it gives CASSGQTKETQYF. The whole variable domain, remainder taken from reference TRBV5-1 and TRBJ2-5, is KAGVTQTPRYLIKTRGQQVTLSCSPISGHRSVSWYQQTPGQGLQFLFEYFSETQRNKGNFPGRFSGRQFSNSRSEMNVSTLELGDSALYLCASSGQTKETQYFGPGTRLLVL.

The CDR3 reads CATSRDRVSGNTIYF. CDR3 nucleotides: TGTGCCACCAGCAGAGATCGGGTCTCTGGAAACACCATATATTTT. The chain recombines TRBV15 with TRBJ1-3, with D uncertain. Trimming removed 0 bases at V and 0 bases at J, with 6 bases between. This CDR3 has 15 residues. Germline assignment: CDR1 LNHNV and CDR2 YYDKDF (reference sequence).

V is TRBV14 and J is TRBJ2-3; tentatively, D is TRBD2 (6 bases). CDR1 SGHDN and CDR2 FVKESK come from the germline V gene. This CDR3 has 14 residues. V gave up 3 bases and J gave up 5 bases, with 12 bases separating them. The CDR3 is CASSHQRLVDTQYF. Written as DNA, the CDR3 is TGTGCCAGCAGCCACCAGAGACTAGTAGATACGCAGTATTTT.

V gene TRBV7-9 combines with J gene TRBJ2-3; the D gene is possibly TRBD1 (6 bases). The length of the CDR3 is 15 residues. Germline V CDR1 and CDR2: SEHNR, FQNEAQ (reference sequence). Trimming cost V 3 bases and J 4 bases, with 14 bases left between them. The CDR3 loop reads CASSFFRGGADTQYF. The CDR3 DNA sequence: TGTGCCAGCAGCTTCTTTAGAGGGGGAGCAGATACGCAGTATTTT.

The chain carries TRBV15 and TRBJ1-4, with 7 bases aligning to TRBD1. The length of the CDR3 is 15 residues. From germline, CDR1 is LNHNV and CDR2 YYDKDF (reference sequence). V gave up 5 bases and J gave up 8 bases; unmatched junction bases: 11. The chain's CDR3 is CATSLGRQGTEKLFF. In DNA, the CDR3 is TGTGCCACCAGCTTAGGTAGACAGGGAACGGAAAAACTGTTTTTT.

The chain combines TRBV2 with TRBJ1-2; 12 bases line up with TRBD1. CDR3 size: 15 residues. Losses at the gene ends were 6 bases for V and 8 bases for J; bases not matched to a gene: 10. In germline, CDR1 is SNHLY, CDR2 FYNNEI. CDR3 in DNA: TGTGCCAGCAGAGAGACCGGGACAGGGGGCAAAGGCTACACCTTC. This gives the protein CASRETGTGGKGYTF. Full variable domain (remainder filled in from reference TRBV2 and TRBJ1-2): EPEVTQTPSHQVTQMGQEVILRCVPISNHLYFYWYRQILGQKVEFLVSFYNNEISEKSEIFDDQFSVERPDGSNFTLKIRSTKLEDSAMYFCASRETGTGGKGYTFGSGTRLTVV.

The chain links TRBV5-1 to TRBJ1-1; weak D call: TRBD1 (5 bases). V lost 0 bases and J lost 0, with 9 bases in between. The CDR3 runs 15 residues. Germline V gives CDR1 SGHRS, CDR2 YFSETQ. The chain's CDR3 is CASSLAAGMNTEAFF. The CDR3 DNA reads TGCGCCAGCAGCTTGGCAGCAGGGATGAACACTGAAGCTTTCTTT.

The chain's CDR3 is CASSFQAGRGYEQYF. The CDR3 bases are TGTGCCAGCAGTTTTCAGGCGGGACGAGGATACGAGCAGTACTTC. The chain uses TRBV27 and TRBJ2-7; weak D call: TRBD2 (6 bases). V lost 3 bases to trimming and J lost 4 bases, with 16 bases between them. The length of the CDR3 is 15 residues. The V gene's germline CDR1 is MNHEY and CDR2 SMNVEV (reference sequence).

The gene calls are TRBV10-3 and TRBJ2-5, with 8 bases matching TRBD2. The germline V gene encodes CDR1 ENHRY and CDR2 SYGVKD. This CDR3 contains 16 residues. V dropped 7 bases and J dropped 2; count of bases not matched to a gene: 12. CDR3 in DNA: TGTGCCATCAAACGGGGAGGGACTAGTTTTCAAGAGACCCAGTACTTC. Its protein product is CAIKRGGTSFQETQYF.

The rearrangement links TRBV18 to TRBJ1-1; D perhaps matches TRBD1 (5 bases). CDR1 KGHSH and CDR2 LQKENI come from the germline V gene. The V and J ends lost 2 bases and 2 bases respectively, with 15 bases between them. The CDR3 sequence is 16 residues long. The CDR3: CASSPWAGTANTEAFF. The DNA of the CDR3 is TGTGCCAGCTCACCATGGGCGGGGACGGCAAACACTGAAGCTTTCTTT.

The CDR3 nucleotides are TGTGCCAGCAGTCCCTCTTCACAGGACGGCTCTGGAAACACCATATATTTT. Translating gives CASSPSSQDGSGNTIYF. The V and J genes are TRBV7-3 and TRBJ1-3; D may be TRBD1 (5 bases). The CDR3 has 17 residues. Germline V gives CDR1 SGHTA, CDR2 FQGTGA. With 6 bases removed from V and 0 bases from J, the gap between germline ends came to 18 bases.

The chain couples TRBV6-5 to TRBJ1-2; TRBD1 matches at 11 bases. The CDR3 length is 15 residues. V lost 6 bases and J lost 4; bases outside the gene matches: 7. In germline, CDR1 is MNHEY, CDR2 SVGAGI. The DNA for the CDR3 is TGTGCCAGCAGCGCCTCCGGGACAGGGGGCTATGGCTACACCTTC. It encodes CASSASGTGGYGYTF.

J is TRBJ1-1 and V is TRBV2; tentative D call: TRBD1 (5 bases). Germline V gene sequence: CDR1 SNHLY, CDR2 FYNNEI. The CDR3 consists of 14 residues. V lost 6 bases, J lost 0 bases, and 11 bases lay in between. This CDR3 is CASRIRVVNTEAFF. The CDR3 nucleotides are TGTGCCAGCAGGATCAGGGTGGTGAACACTGAAGCTTTCTTT.

The chain joins TRBV18 to TRBJ1-4; 7 bases map to TRBD1. The CDR3 runs to 15 residues. V lost 3 bases to trimming and J lost 4 bases; unmatched junction nucleotides: 5. Per germline, CDR1 KGHSH and CDR2 LQKENI. The CDR3 spells CASSPGQTSNEKLFF. The CDR3 bases are TGTGCCAGCTCACCGGGACAGACAAGTAATGAAAAACTGTTTTTT.

The J gene is TRBJ1-4, the V gene TRBV19; no clear D gene. Germline V lookup: CDR1 LNHDA, CDR2 SQIVND (reference sequence). Trimming removed 3 bases at V and 4 bases at J, with 9 bases between. CDR3 size: 14 residues. This CDR3 reads CASSMGRLNEKLFF. The CDR3 DNA follows: TGTGCCAGTAGTATGGGCAGGCTTAATGAAAAACTGTTTTTT.

In DNA form, the CDR3 reads TGCAGCGTTGGACAGGGGCGGCAGCCCCAGCATTTT. It encodes CSVGQGRQPQHF. The chain couples TRBV29-1 to TRBJ1-5; 8 nucleotides match TRBD1. V lost 4 bases, J lost 7 bases, and 3 bases stayed unmatched. The germline CDR1 and CDR2 sequences are SQVTM and ANQGSEA. The CDR3 sequence is 12 residues long. The variable domain in full, with the rest retrieved from reference TRBV29-1 and TRBJ1-5, is SAVISQKPSRDICQRGTSLTIQCQVDSQVTMMFWYRQQPGQSLTLIATANQGSEATYESGFVIDKFPISRPNLTFSTLTVSNMSPEDSSIYLCSVGQGRQPQHFGDGTRLSIL.

The V gene is TRBV19, the J gene TRBJ2-2; D is perhaps TRBD1 (6 bases). CDR3 size: 15 residues. With 5 bases removed from V and 1 base from J, the gap between germline ends came to 11 bases. CDR1 LNHDA and CDR2 SQIVND come from the germline V gene (reference sequence). The CDR3, as DNA: TGTGCCAGTAGTTTTGGGGGCCTGAACACCGGGGAGCTGTTTTTT. Protein sequence: CASSFGGLNTGELFF.

This clone was found a few times. The chain carries TRBV5-4 and TRBJ1-4; D is unclear. CDR1 is SGHNT and CDR2 is YYREEE in the germline V gene (reference sequence). This CDR3 is 15 amino acids long. The V end lost 3 bases, the J end lost 5 bases, and 14 bases lay between the germline ends. DNA for the CDR3: TGTGCCAGCAGCTCAGATCCGGGGAGCAATGAAAAACTGTTTTTT. Protein product: CASSSDPGSNEKLFF.

This clone turned up a few times. The chain joins TRBV11-3 to TRBJ2-2; perhaps TRBD2 as D (5 bases). Deletions cut 5 bases from V and 0 bases from J, with 13 bases between. There are 16 residues in the CDR3. Germline loops: CDR1 SGHNT, CDR2 YENEEA. The CDR3 coding sequence is TGTGCCAGCAGCCCCGGGATCCTAGCGAACACCGGGGAGCTGTTTTTT. Translated: CASSPGILANTGELFF.

The chain combines TRBV5-1 with TRBJ2-1; 9 bases align to TRBD2. The CDR3 sequence is 16 residues long. The germline V gene has CDR1 SGHRS and CDR2 YFSETQ. J was trimmed by 8 bases and V by 0 bases; bases with no gene match: 9. CDR3: CASSLDAGGLGDEQFF. For the CDR3, the DNA is TGCGCCAGCAGCTTGGATGCGGGAGGGCTCGGGGATGAGCAGTTCTTC.

This chain connects TRBV28 to TRBJ2-2; 7 bases are a match to TRBD2. The CDR3 contains 16 residues. Unmatched junction bases numbered 3, after V lost 2 bases and J lost 0 bases. Per the germline V gene, CDR1 is MDHEN and CDR2 is SYDVKM. The CDR3 protein is CASSLNAGANTGELFF. The CDR3 DNA reads as TGTGCCAGCAGTTTAAATGCGGGAGCGAACACCGGGGAGCTGTTTTTT.

The chain joins TRBV3-1 (or the pseudogene TRBV3-2) to TRBJ2-2, with 8 bases fitting TRBD1. Germline-derived CDR1 and CDR2 are LGHDT and YNNKEL (reference sequence). Trimming removed 4 bases from V and 6 bases from J; junction bases left unmatched: 7. CDR3 size: 15 residues. The CDR3 nucleotides read TGTGCCAGCAGCCCGCGGGACAGGTCGCCCGGGGAGCTGTTTTTT. It yields the protein CASSPRDRSPGELFF.

V and J are TRBV7-9 and TRBJ2-7; 8 bases align to TRBD2. The CDR3 runs 15 residues. After removal of 5 bases from V and 6 bases from J, the junction contained 12 bases not matched to a gene. Germline CDR1 and CDR2: SEHNR and FQNEAQ (reference sequence). DNA for the CDR3: TGTGCCAGCAGCCCATATCAAGCGGGAGAATCCGAGCAGTACTTC. Its protein product is CASSPYQAGESEQYF.